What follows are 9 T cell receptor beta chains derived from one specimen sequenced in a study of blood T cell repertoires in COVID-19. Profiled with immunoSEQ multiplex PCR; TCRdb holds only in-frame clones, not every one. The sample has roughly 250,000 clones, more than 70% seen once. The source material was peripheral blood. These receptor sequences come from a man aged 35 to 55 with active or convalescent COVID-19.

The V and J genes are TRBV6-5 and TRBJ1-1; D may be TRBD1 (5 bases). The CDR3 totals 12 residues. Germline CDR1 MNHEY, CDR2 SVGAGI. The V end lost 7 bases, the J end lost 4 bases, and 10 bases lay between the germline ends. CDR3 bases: TGTGCCAGCACCGTGCAGGGCACTGAAGCTTTCTTT. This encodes CASTVQGTEAFF.

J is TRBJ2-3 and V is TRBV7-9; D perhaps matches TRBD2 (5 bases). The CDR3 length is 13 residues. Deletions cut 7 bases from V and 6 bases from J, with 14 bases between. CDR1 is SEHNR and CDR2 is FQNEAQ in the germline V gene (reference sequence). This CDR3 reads CASNQTPGDTQYF. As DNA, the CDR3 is TGTGCCAGCAATCAAACCCCGGGGGATACGCAGTATTTT.

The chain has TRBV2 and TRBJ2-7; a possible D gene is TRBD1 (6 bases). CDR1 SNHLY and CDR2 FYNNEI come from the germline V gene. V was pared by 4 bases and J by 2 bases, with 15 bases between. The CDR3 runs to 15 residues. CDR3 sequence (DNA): TGTGCCAGCAGTGTGGACAGCGGAAAGACCTACGAGCAGTACTTC. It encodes CASSVDSGKTYEQYF.

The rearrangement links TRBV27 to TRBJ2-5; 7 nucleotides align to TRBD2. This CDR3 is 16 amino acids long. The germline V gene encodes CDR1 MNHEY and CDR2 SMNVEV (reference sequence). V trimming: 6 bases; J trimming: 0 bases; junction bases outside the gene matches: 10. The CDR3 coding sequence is TGTGCCAGCAGGGGAGGGCGGAATGGGTACCAAGAGACCCAGTACTTC. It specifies CASRGGRNGYQETQYF.

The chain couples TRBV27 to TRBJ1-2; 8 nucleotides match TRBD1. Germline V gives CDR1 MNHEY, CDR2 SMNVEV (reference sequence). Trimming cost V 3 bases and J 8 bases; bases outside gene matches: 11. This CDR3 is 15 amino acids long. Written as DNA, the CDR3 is TGTGCCAGCAGTTTCTACGGACAGGGTGGGGTCGGCTACACCTTC. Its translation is CASSFYGQGGVGYTF.

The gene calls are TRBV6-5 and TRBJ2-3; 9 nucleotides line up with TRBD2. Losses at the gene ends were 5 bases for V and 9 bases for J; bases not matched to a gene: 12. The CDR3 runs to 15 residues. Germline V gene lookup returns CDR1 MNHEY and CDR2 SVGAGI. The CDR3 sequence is CASSLGLATSSTQYF. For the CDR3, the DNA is TGTGCCAGCAGTCTCGGACTAGCGACCTCCTCCACGCAGTATTTT.

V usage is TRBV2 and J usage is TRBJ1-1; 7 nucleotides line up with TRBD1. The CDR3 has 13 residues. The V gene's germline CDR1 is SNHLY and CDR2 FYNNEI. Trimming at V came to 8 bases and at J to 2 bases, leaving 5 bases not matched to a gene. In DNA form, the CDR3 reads TGTGCCAGCGGGACAGAAATCAACACTGAAGCTTTCTTT. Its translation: CASGTEINTEAFF.

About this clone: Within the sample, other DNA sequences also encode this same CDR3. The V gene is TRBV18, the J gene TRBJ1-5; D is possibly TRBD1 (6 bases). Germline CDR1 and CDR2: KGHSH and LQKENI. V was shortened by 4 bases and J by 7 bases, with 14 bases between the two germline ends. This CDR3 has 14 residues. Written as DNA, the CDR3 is TGTGCCAGCTCACAAGGTACAGGGAACCAGCCCCAGCATTTT. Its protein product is CASSQGTGNQPQHF. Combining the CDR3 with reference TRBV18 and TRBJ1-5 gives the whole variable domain NAGVMQNPRHLVRRRGQEARLRCSPMKGHSHVYWYRQLPEEGLKFMVYLQKENIIDESGMPKERFSAEFPKEGPSILRIQQVVRGDSAAYFCASSQGTGNQPQHFGDGTRLSIL.

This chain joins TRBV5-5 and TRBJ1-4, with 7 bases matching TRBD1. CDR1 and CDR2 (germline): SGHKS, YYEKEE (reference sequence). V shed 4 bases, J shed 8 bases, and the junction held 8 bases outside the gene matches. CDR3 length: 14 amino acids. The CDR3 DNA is TGTGCCAGCAGCCCGACAGGGCAAAGGGAAAAACTGTTTTTT. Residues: CASSPTGQREKLFF.